The TCR beta chain described here comes from a study of shared clonotypes between healthy human individuals. Looking at the study overall: The people who gave samples were two women and a few men aged 18 to 49. There were three CD4 naive, three CD4 memory, two CD8 naive and one CD8 memory plates per donor. General study findings and limits: It was only blood that was sampled, and tissue repertoires likely differ.

The assay was carried out at the deep level. Data came from immunoSEQ multiplex PCR; TCRdb stores just in-frame clones and leaves some out. The sample includes a few million clones, roughly 95% of them seen just once. This CDR3 comprises 12 residues. The germline V gene has CDR1 ENHRY and CDR2 SYGVKD. V was shortened by 7 bases and J by 6 bases, with 7 bases between the two germline ends. As to this clone: Its antigen remains unidentified. Other nucleotide sequences in the sample specify the same CDR3.

V gene TRBV10-3 combines with J gene TRBJ1-6; D is perhaps TRBD1 (5 bases). This clonotype originated in a man between 18 and 29 years old in good health. Sequences were obtained from naive CD4+ T cells sorted from blood. Subset: CD45RA+ positively selected. The CDR3 DNA reads TGTGCCATCACTGGGGGTAATTCACCCCTCCACTTT. Amino acid sequence: CAITGGNSPLHF.